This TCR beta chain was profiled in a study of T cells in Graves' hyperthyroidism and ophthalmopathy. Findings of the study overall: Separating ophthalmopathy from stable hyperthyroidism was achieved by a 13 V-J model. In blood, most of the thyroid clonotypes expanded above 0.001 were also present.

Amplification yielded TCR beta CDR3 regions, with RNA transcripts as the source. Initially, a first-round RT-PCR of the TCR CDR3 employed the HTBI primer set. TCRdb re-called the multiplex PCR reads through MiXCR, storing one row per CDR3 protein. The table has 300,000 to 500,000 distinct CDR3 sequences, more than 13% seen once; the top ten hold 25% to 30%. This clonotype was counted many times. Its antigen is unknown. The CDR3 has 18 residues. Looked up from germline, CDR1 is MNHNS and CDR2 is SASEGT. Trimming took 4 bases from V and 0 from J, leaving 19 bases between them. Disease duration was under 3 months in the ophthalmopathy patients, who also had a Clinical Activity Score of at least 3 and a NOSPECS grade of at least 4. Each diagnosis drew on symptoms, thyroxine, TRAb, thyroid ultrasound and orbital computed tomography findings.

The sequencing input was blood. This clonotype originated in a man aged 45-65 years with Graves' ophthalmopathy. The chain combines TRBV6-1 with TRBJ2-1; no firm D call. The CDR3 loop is CASSVSFGSYRSYNEQFF. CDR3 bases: TGTGCCAGCAGTGTTTCTTTTGGGTCTTACCGCTCCTACAATGAGCAGTTCTTC.